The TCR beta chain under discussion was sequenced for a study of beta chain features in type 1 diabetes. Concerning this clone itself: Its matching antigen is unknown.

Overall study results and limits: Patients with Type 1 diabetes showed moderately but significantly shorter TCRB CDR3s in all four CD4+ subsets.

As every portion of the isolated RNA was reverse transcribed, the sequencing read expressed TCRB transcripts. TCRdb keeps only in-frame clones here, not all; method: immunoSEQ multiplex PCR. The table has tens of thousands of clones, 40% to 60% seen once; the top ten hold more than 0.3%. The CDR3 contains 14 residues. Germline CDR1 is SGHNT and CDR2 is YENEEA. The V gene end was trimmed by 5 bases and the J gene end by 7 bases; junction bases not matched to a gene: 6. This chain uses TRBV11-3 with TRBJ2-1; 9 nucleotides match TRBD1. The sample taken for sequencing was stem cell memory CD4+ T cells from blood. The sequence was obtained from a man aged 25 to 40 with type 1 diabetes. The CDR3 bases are TGTGCCAGCAGCCAGGACAGGGGAGGTAATGAGCAGTTCTTC. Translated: CASSQDRGGNEQFF. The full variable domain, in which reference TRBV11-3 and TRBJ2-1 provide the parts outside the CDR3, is EAGVVQSPRYKIIEKKQPVAFWCNPISGHNTLYWYLQNLGQGPELLIRYENEEAVDDSQLPKDRFSAERLKGVDSTLKIQPAELGDSAVYLCASSQDRGGNEQFFGPGTRLTVL.